This T cell receptor (beta chain) was captured by sequencing in a study of vaccination effects on CD4 cells after COVID-19. Clones were sequenced by immunoSEQ multiplex PCR, and TCRdb holds only the in-frame ones, with some missing. The table includes about 27,000 clones, 83% detected once. Worth noting for this clone: The antigen is unknown.

Peptide-pool stimulation followed by sequencing identified expanded antigen-specific CD4+ clonotypes in the ViraFEST assay. Following a roughly eleven-day culture, CD4+ T cells were purified. Every participant took two doses of the BNT162b2 or mRNA-1273 vaccine. The V end was cut by 2 bases, the J end by 9 bases, with 5 bases between. There are 11 residues in the CDR3. The V gene's germline CDR1 is GTSNPN and CDR2 SVGIG (reference sequence). The sequencing used CD4+ T cells from PBMCs cultured with HCoV-NL63 spike peptides, collected after COVID-19 vaccination. V and J are TRBV30 and TRBJ1-6; D unresolved. The source of this sequence is a human donor who received a COVID-19 vaccine. Some clones in this sample may be carry-over from other donors' samples. CDR3 loop: CAWSMGSPLHF. CDR3 DNA sequence: TGTGCCTGGAGTATGGGTTCACCCCTCCACTTT.